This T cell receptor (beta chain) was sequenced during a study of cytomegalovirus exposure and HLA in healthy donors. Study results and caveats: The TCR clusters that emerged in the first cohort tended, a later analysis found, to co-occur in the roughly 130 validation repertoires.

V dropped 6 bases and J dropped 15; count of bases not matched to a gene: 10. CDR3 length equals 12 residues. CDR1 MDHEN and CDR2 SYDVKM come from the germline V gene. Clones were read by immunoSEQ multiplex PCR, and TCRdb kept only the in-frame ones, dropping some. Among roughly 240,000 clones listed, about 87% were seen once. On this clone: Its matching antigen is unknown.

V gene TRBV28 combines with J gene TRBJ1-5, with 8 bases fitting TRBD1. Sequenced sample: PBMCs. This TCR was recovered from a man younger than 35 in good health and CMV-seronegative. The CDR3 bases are TGTGCCAGCAGCCTCAGACAGGGGAGTTGGCATTTT. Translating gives CASSLRQGSWHF.